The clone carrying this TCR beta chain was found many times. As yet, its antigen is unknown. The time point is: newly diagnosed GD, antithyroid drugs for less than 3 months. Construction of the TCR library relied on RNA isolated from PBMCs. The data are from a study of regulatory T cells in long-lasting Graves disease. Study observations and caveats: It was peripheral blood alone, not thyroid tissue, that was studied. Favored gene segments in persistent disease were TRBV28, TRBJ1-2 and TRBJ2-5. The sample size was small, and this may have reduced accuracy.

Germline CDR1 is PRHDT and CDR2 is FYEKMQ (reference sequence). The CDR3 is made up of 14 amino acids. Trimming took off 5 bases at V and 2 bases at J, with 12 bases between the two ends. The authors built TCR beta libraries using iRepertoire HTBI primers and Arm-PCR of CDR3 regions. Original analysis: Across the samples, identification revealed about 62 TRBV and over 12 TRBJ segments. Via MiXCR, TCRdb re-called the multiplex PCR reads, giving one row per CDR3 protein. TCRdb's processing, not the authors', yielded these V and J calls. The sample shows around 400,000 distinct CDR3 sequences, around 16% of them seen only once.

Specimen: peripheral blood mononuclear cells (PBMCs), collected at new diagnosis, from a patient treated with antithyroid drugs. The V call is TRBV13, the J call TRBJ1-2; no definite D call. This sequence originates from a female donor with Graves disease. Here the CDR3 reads CASSPRGTNYGYTF. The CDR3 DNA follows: TGTGCCAGCAGCCCCCGCGGAACAAACTATGGCTACACCTTC.